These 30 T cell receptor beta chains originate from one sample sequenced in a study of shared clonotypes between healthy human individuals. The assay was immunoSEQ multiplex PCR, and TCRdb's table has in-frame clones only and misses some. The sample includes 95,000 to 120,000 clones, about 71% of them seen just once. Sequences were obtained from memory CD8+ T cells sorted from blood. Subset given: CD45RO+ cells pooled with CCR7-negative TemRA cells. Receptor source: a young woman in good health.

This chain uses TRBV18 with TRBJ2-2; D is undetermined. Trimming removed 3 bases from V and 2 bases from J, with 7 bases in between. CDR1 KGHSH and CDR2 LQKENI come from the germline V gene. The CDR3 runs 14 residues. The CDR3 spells CASSPPDNTGELFF. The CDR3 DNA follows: TGTGCCAGCTCACCCCCGGATAACACCGGGGAGCTGTTTTTT.

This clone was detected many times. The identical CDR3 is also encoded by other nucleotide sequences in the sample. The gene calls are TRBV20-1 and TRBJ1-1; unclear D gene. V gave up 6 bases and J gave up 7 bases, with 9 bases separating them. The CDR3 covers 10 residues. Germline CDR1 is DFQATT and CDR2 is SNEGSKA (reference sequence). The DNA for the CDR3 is TGCAGTGCCCCAGGAGGTGAAGCTTTCTTT. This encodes CSAPGGEAFF.

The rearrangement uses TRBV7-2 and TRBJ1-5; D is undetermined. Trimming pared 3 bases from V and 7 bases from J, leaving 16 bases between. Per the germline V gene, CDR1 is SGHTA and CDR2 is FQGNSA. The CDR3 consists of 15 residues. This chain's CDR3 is CASSFRVGLGQPQHF. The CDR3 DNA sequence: TGTGCCAGCAGCTTTAGGGTCGGACTTGGACAGCCCCAGCATTTT.

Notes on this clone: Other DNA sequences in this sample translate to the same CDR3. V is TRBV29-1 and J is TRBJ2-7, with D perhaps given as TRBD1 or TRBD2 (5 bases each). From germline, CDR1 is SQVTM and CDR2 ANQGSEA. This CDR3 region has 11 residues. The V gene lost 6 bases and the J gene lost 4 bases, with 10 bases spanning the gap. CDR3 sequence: CSVGGGYEQYF. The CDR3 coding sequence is TGCAGCGTCGGTGGGGGTTACGAGCAGTACTTC.

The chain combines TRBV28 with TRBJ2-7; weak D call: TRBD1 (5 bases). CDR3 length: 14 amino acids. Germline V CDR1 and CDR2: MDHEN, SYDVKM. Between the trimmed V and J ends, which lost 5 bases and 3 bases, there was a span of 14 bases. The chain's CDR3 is CASSLHQGSYEQYF. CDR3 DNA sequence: TGTGCCAGCAGTCTACACCAGGGCAGCTACGAGCAGTACTTC.

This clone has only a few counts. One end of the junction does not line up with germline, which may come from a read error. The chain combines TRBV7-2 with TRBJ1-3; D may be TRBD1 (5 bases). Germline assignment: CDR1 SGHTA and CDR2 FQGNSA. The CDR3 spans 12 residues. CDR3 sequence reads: CASSLDVRTNDF. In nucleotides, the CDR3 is TGTGCCAGCAGCTTAGATGTCCGGACAAATGATTTT.

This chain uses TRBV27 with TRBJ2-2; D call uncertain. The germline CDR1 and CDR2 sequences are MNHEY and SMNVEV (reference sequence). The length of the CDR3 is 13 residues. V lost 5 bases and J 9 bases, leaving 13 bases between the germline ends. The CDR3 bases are TGTGCCAGCAGTGGTCTGGGAAACCGGGAGCTGTTTTTT. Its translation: CASSGLGNRELFF.

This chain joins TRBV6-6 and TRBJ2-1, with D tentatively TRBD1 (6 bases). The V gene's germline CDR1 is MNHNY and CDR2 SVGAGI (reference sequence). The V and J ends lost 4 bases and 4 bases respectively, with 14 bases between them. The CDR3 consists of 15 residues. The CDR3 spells CASSSGTRDYNEQFF. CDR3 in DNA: TGTGCCAGCAGTTCCGGGACACGGGATTACAATGAGCAGTTCTTC.

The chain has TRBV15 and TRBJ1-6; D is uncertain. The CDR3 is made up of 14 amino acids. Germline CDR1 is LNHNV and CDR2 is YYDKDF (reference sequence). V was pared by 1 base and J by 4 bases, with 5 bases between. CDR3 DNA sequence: TGTGCCACCAGCAGAGTCGTGTATAATTCACCCCTCCACTTT. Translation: CATSRVVYNSPLHF.

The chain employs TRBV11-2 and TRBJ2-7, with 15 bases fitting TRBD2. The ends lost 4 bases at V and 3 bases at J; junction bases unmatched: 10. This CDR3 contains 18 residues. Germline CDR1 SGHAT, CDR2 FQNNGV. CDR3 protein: CASSSAGTSGRINYEQYF. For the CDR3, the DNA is TGTGCCAGCAGCTCGGCCGGGACTAGCGGGAGGATTAACTACGAGCAGTACTTC. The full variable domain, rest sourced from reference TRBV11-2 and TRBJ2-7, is EAGVAQSPRYKIIEKRQSVAFWCNPISGHATLYWYQQILGQGPKLLIQFQNNGVVDDSQLPKDRFSAERLKGVDSTLKIQPAKLEDSAVYLCASSSAGTSGRINYEQYFGPGTRLTVT.

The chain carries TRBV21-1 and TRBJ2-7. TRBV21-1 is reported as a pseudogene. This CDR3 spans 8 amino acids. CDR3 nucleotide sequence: TGTGCCAGCAGCAAGGGGCGGGTC. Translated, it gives CASSKGRV.

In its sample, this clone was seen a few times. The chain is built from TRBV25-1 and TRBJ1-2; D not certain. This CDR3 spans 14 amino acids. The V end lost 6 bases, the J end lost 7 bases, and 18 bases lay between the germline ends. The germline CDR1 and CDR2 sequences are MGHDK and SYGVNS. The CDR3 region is CASSDLHRKAGYTF. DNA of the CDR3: TGTGCCAGCAGCGACCTACACCGCAAGGCTGGCTACACCTTC.

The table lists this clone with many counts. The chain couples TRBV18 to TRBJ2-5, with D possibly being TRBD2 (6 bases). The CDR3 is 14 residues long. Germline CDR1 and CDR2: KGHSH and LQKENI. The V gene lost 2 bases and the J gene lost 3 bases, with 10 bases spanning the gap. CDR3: CASSPFQREETQYF. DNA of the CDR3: TGTGCCAGCTCACCATTCCAGCGGGAAGAGACCCAGTACTTC. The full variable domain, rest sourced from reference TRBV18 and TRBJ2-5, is NAGVMQNPRHLVRRRGQEARLRCSPMKGHSHVYWYRQLPEEGLKFMVYLQKENIIDESGMPKERFSAEFPKEGPSILRIQQVVRGDSAAYFCASSPFQREETQYFGPGTRLLVL.

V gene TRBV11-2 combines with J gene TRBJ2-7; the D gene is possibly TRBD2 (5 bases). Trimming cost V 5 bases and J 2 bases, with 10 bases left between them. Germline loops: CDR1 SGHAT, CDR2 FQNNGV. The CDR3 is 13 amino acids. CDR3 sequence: CASSHGLTYEQYF. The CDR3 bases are TGTGCCAGCAGCCACGGACTGACCTACGAGCAGTACTTC.

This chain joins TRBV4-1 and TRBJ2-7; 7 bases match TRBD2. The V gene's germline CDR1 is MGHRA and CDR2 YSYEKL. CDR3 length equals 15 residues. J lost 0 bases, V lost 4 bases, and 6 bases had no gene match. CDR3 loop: CASSLMGGSSYEQYF. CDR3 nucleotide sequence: TGCGCCAGCAGCCTTATGGGAGGGTCCTCCTACGAGCAGTACTTC.

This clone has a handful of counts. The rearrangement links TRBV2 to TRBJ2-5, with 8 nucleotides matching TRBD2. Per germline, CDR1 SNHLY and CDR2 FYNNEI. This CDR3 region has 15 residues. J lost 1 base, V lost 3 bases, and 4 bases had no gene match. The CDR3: CASSDIAGFQETQYF. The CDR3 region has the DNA TGTGCCAGCAGTGATATAGCGGGATTCCAAGAGACCCAGTACTTC.

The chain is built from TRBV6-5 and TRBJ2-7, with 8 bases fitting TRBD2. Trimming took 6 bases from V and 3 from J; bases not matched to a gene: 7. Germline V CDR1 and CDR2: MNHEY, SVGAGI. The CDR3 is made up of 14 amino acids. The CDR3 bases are TGTGCCAGCAGATGGACTAGCCGAGGCTACGAGCAGTACTTC. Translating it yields CASRWTSRGYEQYF.

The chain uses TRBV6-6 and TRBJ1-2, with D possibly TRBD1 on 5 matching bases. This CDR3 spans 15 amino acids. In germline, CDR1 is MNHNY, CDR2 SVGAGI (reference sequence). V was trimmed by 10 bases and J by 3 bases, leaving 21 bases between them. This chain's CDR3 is CAISRAPGGYYGYTF. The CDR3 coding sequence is TGTGCCATCAGCCGGGCACCGGGGGGATACTATGGCTACACCTTC.

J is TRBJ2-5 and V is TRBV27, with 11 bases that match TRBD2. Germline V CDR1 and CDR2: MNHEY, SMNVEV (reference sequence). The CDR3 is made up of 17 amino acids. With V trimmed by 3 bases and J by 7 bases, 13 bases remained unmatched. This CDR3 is CASSLTPTSGKRGTQYF. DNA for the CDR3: TGTGCCAGCAGTTTGACACCGACTAGCGGGAAGCGGGGGACCCAGTACTTC.

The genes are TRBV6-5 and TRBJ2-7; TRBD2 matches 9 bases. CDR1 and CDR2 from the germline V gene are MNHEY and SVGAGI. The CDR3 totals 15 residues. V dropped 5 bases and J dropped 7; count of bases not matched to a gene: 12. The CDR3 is CASSTRGSGSREQYF. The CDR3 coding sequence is TGTGCCAGCAGTACTCGTGGTAGCGGGAGTCGAGAGCAGTACTTC.

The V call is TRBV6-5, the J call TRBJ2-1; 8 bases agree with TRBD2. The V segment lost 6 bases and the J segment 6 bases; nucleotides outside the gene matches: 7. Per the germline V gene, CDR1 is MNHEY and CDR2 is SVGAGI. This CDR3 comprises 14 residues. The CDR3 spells CASSPGLEGNEQFF. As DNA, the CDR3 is TGTGCCAGCAGCCCGGGACTAGAAGGCAATGAGCAGTTCTTC.

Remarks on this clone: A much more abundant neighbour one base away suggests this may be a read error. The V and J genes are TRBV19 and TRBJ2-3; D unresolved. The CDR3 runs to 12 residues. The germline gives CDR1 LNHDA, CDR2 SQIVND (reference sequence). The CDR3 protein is CVSSSGADTQYF. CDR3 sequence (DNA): TGTGTCAGTAGTTCGGGCGCAGATACGCAGTATTTT.

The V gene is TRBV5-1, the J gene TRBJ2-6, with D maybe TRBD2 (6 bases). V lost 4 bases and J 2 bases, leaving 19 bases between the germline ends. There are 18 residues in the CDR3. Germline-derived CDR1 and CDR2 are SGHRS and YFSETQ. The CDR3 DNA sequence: TGCGCCAGCAGCCGGAGGTCGGGGGACGGGACTGGGGCCAACGTCCTGACTTTC. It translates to CASSRRSGDGTGANVLTF.

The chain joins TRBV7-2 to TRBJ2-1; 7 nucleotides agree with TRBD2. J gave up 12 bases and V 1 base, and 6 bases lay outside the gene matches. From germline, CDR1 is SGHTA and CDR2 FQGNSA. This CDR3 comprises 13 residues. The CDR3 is CASSLGGRERQFF. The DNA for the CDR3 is TGTGCCAGCAGCTTAGGAGGGCGGGAGCGGCAGTTCTTC. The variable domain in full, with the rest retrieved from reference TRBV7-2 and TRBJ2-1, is GAGVSQSPSNKVTEKGKDVELRCDPISGHTALYWYRQSLGQGLEFLIYFQGNSAPDKSGLPSDRFSAERTGGSVSTLTIQRTQQEDSAVYLCASSLGGRERQFFGPGTRLTVL.

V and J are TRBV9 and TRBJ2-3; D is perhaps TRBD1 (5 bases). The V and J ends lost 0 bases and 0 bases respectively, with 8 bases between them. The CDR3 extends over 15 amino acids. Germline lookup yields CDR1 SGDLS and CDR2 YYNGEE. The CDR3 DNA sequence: TGTGCCAGCAGCGTAGGGGGCTGGAGCACAGATACGCAGTATTTT. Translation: CASSVGGWSTDTQYF.

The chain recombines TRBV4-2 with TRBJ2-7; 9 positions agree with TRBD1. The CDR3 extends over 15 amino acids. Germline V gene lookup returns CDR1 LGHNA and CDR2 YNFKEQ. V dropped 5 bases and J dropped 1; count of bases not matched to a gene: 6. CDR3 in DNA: TGTGCCAGCAGCGGACGACAGGGGGAGTCCTACGAGCAGTACTTC. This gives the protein CASSGRQGESYEQYF.

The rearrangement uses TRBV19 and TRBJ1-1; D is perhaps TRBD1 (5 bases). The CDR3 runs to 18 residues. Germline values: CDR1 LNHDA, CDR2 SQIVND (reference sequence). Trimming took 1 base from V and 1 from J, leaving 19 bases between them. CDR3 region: CASSIARNWGVENTEAFF. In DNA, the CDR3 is TGTGCCAGTAGTATAGCCCGCAATTGGGGCGTGGAGAACACTGAAGCTTTCTTT.

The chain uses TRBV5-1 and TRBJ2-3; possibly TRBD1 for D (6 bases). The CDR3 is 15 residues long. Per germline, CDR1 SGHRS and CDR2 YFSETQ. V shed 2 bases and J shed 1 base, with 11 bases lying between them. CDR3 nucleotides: TGCGCCAGCAGCTTCGTGGGGGCCGGCACAGATACGCAGTATTTT. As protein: CASSFVGAGTDTQYF.

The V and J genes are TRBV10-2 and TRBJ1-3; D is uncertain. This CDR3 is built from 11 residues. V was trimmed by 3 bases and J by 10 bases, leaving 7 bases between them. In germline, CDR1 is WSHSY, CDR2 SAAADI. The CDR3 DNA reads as TGCGCCAGCAGTGATTCGGTGACCATATATTTT. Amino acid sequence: CASSDSVTIYF.

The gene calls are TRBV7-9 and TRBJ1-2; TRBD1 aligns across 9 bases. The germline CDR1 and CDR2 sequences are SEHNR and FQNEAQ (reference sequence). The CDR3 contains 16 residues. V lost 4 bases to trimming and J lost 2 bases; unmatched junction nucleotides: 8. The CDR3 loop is CASSSLPGQGNYGYTF. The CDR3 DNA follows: TGTGCCAGCAGCTCCCTGCCGGGACAGGGAAACTATGGCTACACCTTC.